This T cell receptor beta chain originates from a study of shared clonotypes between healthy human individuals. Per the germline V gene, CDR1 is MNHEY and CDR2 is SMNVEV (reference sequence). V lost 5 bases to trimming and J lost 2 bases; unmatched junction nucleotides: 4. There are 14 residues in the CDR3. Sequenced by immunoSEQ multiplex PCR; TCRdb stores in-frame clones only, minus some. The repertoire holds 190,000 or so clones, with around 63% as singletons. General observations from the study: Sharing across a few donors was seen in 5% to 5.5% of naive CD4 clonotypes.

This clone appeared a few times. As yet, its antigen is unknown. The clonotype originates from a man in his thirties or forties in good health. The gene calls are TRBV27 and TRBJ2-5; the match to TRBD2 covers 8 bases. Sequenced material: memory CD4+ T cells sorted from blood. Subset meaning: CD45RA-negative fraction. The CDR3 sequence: CASSITSGQETQYF. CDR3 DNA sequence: TGTGCCAGCAGTATAACTAGCGGTCAAGAGACCCAGTACTTC.